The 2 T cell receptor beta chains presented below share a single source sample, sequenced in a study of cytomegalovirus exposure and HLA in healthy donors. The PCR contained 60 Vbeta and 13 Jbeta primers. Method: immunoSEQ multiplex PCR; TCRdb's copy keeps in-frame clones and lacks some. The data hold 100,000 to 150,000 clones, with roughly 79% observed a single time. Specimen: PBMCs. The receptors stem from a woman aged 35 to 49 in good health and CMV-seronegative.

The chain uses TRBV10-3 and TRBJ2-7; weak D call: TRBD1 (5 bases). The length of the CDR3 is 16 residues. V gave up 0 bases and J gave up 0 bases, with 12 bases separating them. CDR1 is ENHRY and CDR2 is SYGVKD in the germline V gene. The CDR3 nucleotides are TGTGCCATCAGTGAGTCAGGCCTAGGGGTCTCCTACGAGCAGTACTTC. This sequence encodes CAISESGLGVSYEQYF.

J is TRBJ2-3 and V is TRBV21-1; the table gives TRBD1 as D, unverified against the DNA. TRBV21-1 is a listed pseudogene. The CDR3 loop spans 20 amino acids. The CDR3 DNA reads TGTGCCGACCAGCAGCCAGAGCCCCCCGACGACAGAACAAACACAGATACGCAGTATTTT. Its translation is CADQQPEPPDDRTNTDTQYF.